The 27 T cell receptor beta chains given below trace back to one sample, sequenced in a study of T cell changes during pregnancy in multiple sclerosis. Sequencing used immunoSEQ multiplex PCR; TCRdb keeps in-frame clones, though not all of them. The sample consists of about 100,000 clones, about 92% of them appearing once. This specimen consisted of peripheral blood, obtained after pregnancy. The receptors were sampled from a female donor with multiple sclerosis, enrolled in a pregnancy study.

The chain links TRBV7-7 to TRBJ2-7; 11 nucleotides line up with TRBD1. Trimming took 5 bases from V and 9 from J; bases not matched to a gene: 9. CDR3 length: 14 amino acids. Germline CDR1 and CDR2: SSHAT and FNYEAQ (reference sequence). The chain's CDR3 is CASSESGTGGRQYF. The DNA of the CDR3 is TGTGCCAGCAGCGAGTCCGGGACAGGGGGGCGGCAGTACTTC.

The chain carries TRBV6-6 and TRBJ1-5; 10 bases are a match to TRBD1. This CDR3 spans 16 amino acids. The germline V gene encodes CDR1 MNHNY and CDR2 SVGAGI (reference sequence). The ends lost 6 bases at V and 1 base at J; junction bases unmatched: 6. The CDR3 region is CASSKPGQGSNQPQHF. Here the CDR3 DNA reads TGTGCCAGCAGCAAACCGGGACAGGGGAGCAATCAGCCCCAGCATTTT.

V is TRBV5-1 and J is TRBJ1-2, with a possible D match to TRBD1 (6 bases). The CDR3 runs 13 residues. The germline CDR1 and CDR2 sequences are SGHRS and YFSETQ. V shed 2 bases and J shed 8 bases, with 13 bases lying between them. CDR3 residues: CASSFDGGLGYTF. CDR3 nucleotide sequence: TGCGCCAGCAGCTTTGACGGGGGGCTCGGCTACACCTTC. Using reference TRBV5-1 and TRBJ1-2 for the parts outside the CDR3, the full variable domain is KAGVTQTPRYLIKTRGQQVTLSCSPISGHRSVSWYQQTPGQGLQFLFEYFSETQRNKGNFPGRFSGRQFSNSRSEMNVSTLELGDSALYLCASSFDGGLGYTFGSGTRLTVV.

The chain is built from TRBV18 and TRBJ1-1; a weak D match, TRBD1 (5 bases). This CDR3 has 15 amino acids. V dropped 4 bases and J dropped 1 base, with 13 bases sitting between them. In germline, CDR1 is KGHSH, CDR2 LQKENI. CDR3 coding DNA: TGTGCCAGCTCACAGGGAGGAACAGGGAACACTGAAGCTTTCTTT. This gives the protein CASSQGGTGNTEAFF.

The chain links TRBV11-3 to TRBJ2-3; TRBD2 agrees at 9 bases. This CDR3 is 15 amino acids long. The ends lost 2 bases at V and 3 bases at J; junction bases unmatched: 3. Germline values: CDR1 SGHNT, CDR2 YENEEA. CDR3 sequence reads: CASSLHSGSTDTQYF. The CDR3 nucleotides read TGTGCCAGCAGCTTACATAGCGGGAGTACAGATACGCAGTATTTT.

The chain employs TRBV6-5 and TRBJ1-2; no definite D call. CDR1 is MNHEY, CDR2 SVGAGI, per germline. The CDR3 loop spans 13 amino acids. Trimming took off 6 bases at V and 2 bases at J, with 10 bases between the two ends. The CDR3 sequence: CASRSDTNYGYTF. CDR3 nucleotides: TGTGCCAGCAGATCCGACACCAACTATGGCTACACCTTC.

This clone was found a few times. The rearrangement joins TRBV7-2 to TRBJ1-4; 7 bases match TRBD1. The CDR3 has 15 amino acids. CDR1 is SGHTA, CDR2 FQGNSA, per germline. The V gene end was trimmed by 5 bases and the J gene end by 6 bases; junction bases not matched to a gene: 9. For the CDR3, the DNA is TGTGCCAGCAGCCTAGGAGGGGGCCGGGATGAAAAACTGTTTTTT. It specifies CASSLGGGRDEKLFF.

The chain has TRBV5-6 and TRBJ2-7; possibly TRBD2 for D (6 bases). This CDR3 is built from 14 residues. With 0 bases removed from V and 3 bases from J, the gap between germline ends came to 10 bases. Germline CDR1 reads SGHDT; CDR2 reads YYEEEE. For the CDR3, the DNA is TGTGCCAGCAGCTTGGCCGGGAGCAACTACGAGCAGTACTTC. This encodes CASSLAGSNYEQYF.

The chain uses TRBV10-3 and TRBJ2-1; the match to TRBD2 covers 8 bases. The germline CDR1 and CDR2 sequences are ENHRY and SYGVKD. The CDR3 loop spans 15 amino acids. The V and J ends lost 3 bases and 7 bases, in that order; junction bases with no gene match: 8. In DNA, the CDR3 is TGTGCCATCAGTGAAACTAGCGGTAGGGGGAATGAGCAGTTCTTC. This translates into CAISETSGRGNEQFF.

This chain uses TRBV5-1 with TRBJ2-5; D is perhaps TRBD1 (7 bases). The CDR3 covers 14 residues. The V end was cut by 7 bases, the J end by 4 bases, with 17 bases between. Germline V gives CDR1 SGHRS, CDR2 YFSETQ. The CDR3 nucleotides read TGCGCCAGCTGGACCGGGACAGCGGGAGAGACCCAGTACTTC. Protein sequence: CASWTGTAGETQYF.

The V call is TRBV27, the J call TRBJ2-3; 15 bases line up with TRBD2. Germline-derived CDR1 and CDR2 are MNHEY and SMNVEV (reference sequence). With V trimmed by 6 bases and J by 4 bases, 5 bases remained unmatched. The CDR3 length is 16 residues. CDR3 bases: TGTGCCAGCAGCGCCAGGACTAGCGGGAGGGCAGATACGCAGTATTTT. This sequence encodes CASSARTSGRADTQYF.

This sequence joins TRBV7-2 and TRBJ2-1; D unclear. This CDR3 has 13 residues. The germline gives CDR1 SGHTA, CDR2 FQGNSA. With 6 bases removed from V and 13 bases from J, the gap between germline ends came to 19 bases. The CDR3 bases are TGTGCCAGCAGGAAACGAGGCGAGACTGCTCAGTTCTTC. Translated, it gives CASRKRGETAQFF.

The rearrangement joins TRBV18 to TRBJ1-4; a possible D gene is TRBD1 (6 bases). The V gene lost 3 bases and the J gene lost 6 bases, with 14 bases spanning the gap. CDR3 size: 15 residues. Germline CDR1 KGHSH, CDR2 LQKENI. The CDR3 here is CASSPPRPGDEKLFF. As DNA, the CDR3 is TGTGCCAGCTCACCTCCCCGGCCAGGGGATGAAAAACTGTTTTTT.

J is TRBJ2-7 and V is TRBV19; 9 nucleotides match TRBD1. With 5 bases clipped from V and 4 bases from J, the junction kept 9 bases outside the gene matches. Germline-derived CDR1 and CDR2 are LNHDA and SQIVND (reference sequence). This CDR3 has 15 residues. The CDR3 loop is CASSDPGQGTYEQYF. DNA for the CDR3: TGTGCCAGTAGTGATCCGGGACAGGGTACGTACGAGCAGTACTTC.

This chain joins TRBV9 and TRBJ2-5, with D uncertain. The CDR3 contains 14 residues. CDR1 is SGDLS, CDR2 YYNGEE, per germline. Trimming shortened V by 0 bases and J by 2 bases, and 8 bases separated the two germline ends. CDR3 in DNA: TGTGCCAGCAGCGTAGCTGGCAGTCAAGAGACCCAGTACTTC. Encoded protein: CASSVAGSQETQYF.

This chain links TRBV14 with TRBJ2-1; 9 nucleotides agree with TRBD1. Germline V lookup: CDR1 SGHDN, CDR2 FVKESK. The CDR3 loop spans 15 amino acids. V lost 8 bases, J lost 6 bases, and 11 bases stayed unmatched. The CDR3, as DNA: TGTGCCAGCCATCCGGGACAGGGACTTTCCAATGAGCAGTTCTTC. Translation: CASHPGQGLSNEQFF. The full variable domain, its missing parts supplied by reference TRBV14 and TRBJ2-1, is EAGVTQFPSHSVIEKGQTVTLRCDPISGHDNLYWYRRVMGKEIKFLLHFVKESKQDESGMPNNRFLAERTGGTYSTLKVQPAELEDSGVYFCASHPGQGLSNEQFFGPGTRLTVL.

The CDR3 nucleotides are TGTGCCAGCAGCTTCGCGGGAGCAACCTACGAGCAGTACTTC. Translating gives CASSFAGATYEQYF. V usage is TRBV7-2 and J usage is TRBJ2-7; 7 positions agree with TRBD2. The CDR3 is 14 amino acids. V shed 3 bases, J shed 2 bases, and the junction held 4 bases outside the gene matches. Germline loops: CDR1 SGHTA, CDR2 FQGNSA.

The V call is TRBV7-9, the J call TRBJ1-5; TRBD1 might be the D (5 bases). The germline V gene has CDR1 SEHNR and CDR2 FQNEAQ (reference sequence). Trimming stripped 9 bases from V and 2 bases from J, with 17 bases between. The CDR3 runs 15 residues. This chain's CDR3 is CASSVGGEGNQPQHF. In DNA form, the CDR3 reads TGTGCCAGTTCCGTGGGGGGGGAGGGCAATCAGCCCCAGCATTTT.

The rearrangement links TRBV9 to TRBJ1-2; 11 bases line up with TRBD1. V gave up 2 bases and J gave up 8 bases; unmatched junction bases: 8. This CDR3 comprises 15 residues. Germline V CDR1 and CDR2: SGDLS, YYNGEE. The CDR3 DNA reads TGTGCCAGCAGCGTGTCCGGACAGGGGGCGCGGGGCTACACCTTC. It specifies CASSVSGQGARGYTF.

This clone was counted between two and nine times. The rearrangement uses TRBV5-4 and TRBJ1-6, with D possibly matching TRBD1 (5 bases). The CDR3 loop spans 16 amino acids. Per germline, CDR1 SGHNT and CDR2 YYREEE (reference sequence). V was shortened by 0 bases and J by 8 bases, with 15 bases between the two germline ends. Written as DNA, the CDR3 is TGTGCCAGCAGCTTGGCAATCGGACATGGTGATTCACCCCTCCACTTT. Its protein product is CASSLAIGHGDSPLHF.

The rearrangement joins TRBV5-4 to TRBJ2-3, with a tentative D call TRBD1 (5 bases). CDR3 length: 14 residues. Deletions cut 1 base from V and 4 bases from J, with 10 bases between. CDR1 is SGHNT, CDR2 YYREEE, per germline (reference sequence). The CDR3 sequence: CASSLKGAPDTQYF. The CDR3 nucleotides are TGTGCCAGCAGCTTGAAAGGGGCCCCAGATACGCAGTATTTT. Full variable domain (outside the CDR3, taken from reference TRBV5-4 and TRBJ2-3): ETGVTQSPTHLIKTRGQQVTLRCSSQSGHNTVSWYQQALGQGPQFIFQYYREEENGRGNFPPRFSGLQFPNYSSELNVNALELDDSALYLCASSLKGAPDTQYFGPGTRLTVL.

This chain uses TRBV5-1 with TRBJ2-5, with TRBD2 identical over 10 bases. Germline V lookup: CDR1 SGHRS, CDR2 YFSETQ. The CDR3 is 18 residues long. The J segment lost 0 bases and the V segment lost 4 bases, leaving 12 bases of the junction unmatched. This chain's CDR3 is CASSTGTSASIYQETQYF. The CDR3 nucleotides are TGCGCCAGCAGCACCGGGACTAGCGCCTCCATCTACCAAGAGACCCAGTACTTC.

The chain is built from TRBV19 and TRBJ1-2, with 8 bases aligning to TRBD1. Germline CDR1 and CDR2: LNHDA and SQIVND (reference sequence). The V segment lost 7 bases and the J segment 4 bases; nucleotides outside the gene matches: 5. The CDR3 runs to 13 residues. CDR3 coding DNA: TGTGCCAGTATGGGGGGACAGGTCTATGGCTACACCTTC. Encoded protein: CASMGGQVYGYTF. The full variable domain, with the rest looked up from reference TRBV19 and TRBJ1-2, is DGGITQSPKYLFRKEGQNVTLSCEQNLNHDAMYWYRQDPGQGLRLIYYSQIVNDFQKGDIAEGYSVSREKKESFPLTVTSAQKNPTAFYLCASMGGQVYGYTFGSGTRLTVV.

V is TRBV5-5 and J is TRBJ2-4, with 10 bases matching TRBD2. Germline V gene sequence: CDR1 SGHKS, CDR2 YYEKEE (reference sequence). V trimming: 4 bases; J trimming: 9 bases; junction bases outside the gene matches: 7. This CDR3 has 14 amino acids. The CDR3 here is CASSHSGRAAIQYF. The CDR3 DNA follows: TGTGCCAGCAGCCACAGCGGGAGGGCCGCCATTCAGTACTTC.

The V gene is TRBV29-1, the J gene TRBJ2-1; 10 positions agree with TRBD2. The CDR3 totals 16 residues. Losses at the gene ends were 6 bases for V and 8 bases for J; bases not matched to a gene: 16. Germline V gives CDR1 SQVTM, CDR2 ANQGSEA. CDR3 residues: CSVDQRAGGPGDEQFF. In nucleotides, the CDR3 is TGCAGCGTCGACCAGAGAGCGGGAGGGCCCGGGGATGAGCAGTTCTTC.

The chain couples TRBV9 to TRBJ2-1; 7 bases match TRBD2. This CDR3 is 15 amino acids long. Trimming cost V 4 bases and J 2 bases; bases outside gene matches: 6. Germline values: CDR1 SGDLS, CDR2 YYNGEE. CDR3 region: CASSLTSLAYNEQFF. The CDR3 DNA reads as TGTGCCAGCAGCCTGACTAGCCTCGCCTACAATGAGCAGTTCTTC.

The chain couples TRBV30 to TRBJ2-7; D gene ambiguous. This CDR3 comprises 12 residues. With 1 base removed from V and 2 bases from J, the gap between germline ends came to 6 bases. CDR1 and CDR2 (germline): GTSNPN, SVGIG (reference sequence). CDR3 DNA sequence: TGTGCCTGGAGTGCTTTAGCCTACGAGCAGTACTTC. Protein product: CAWSALAYEQYF. The variable domain in full, completed from reference TRBV30 and TRBJ2-7, reads SQTIHQWPATLVQPVGSPLSLECTVEGTSNPNLYWYRQAAGRGLQLLFYSVGIGQISSEVPQNLSASRPQDRQFILSSKKLLLSDSGFYLCAWSALAYEQYFGPGTRLTVT.